What follows are 28 T cell receptor beta chains derived from one specimen sequenced in a study of blood T cells in healthy people across ages. Primed by a sample-barcoded 5' primer and a J-beta primer mix, a second PCR proceeded for about 6 to 12 cycles. TCRdb re-analysed the 5' RACE reads in MiXCR, keeping a single row per CDR3 protein. Of fewer than 900,000 distinct CDR3 sequences detected, roughly 34% appear once; the ten largest clones hold 10% to 15%. Source material: blood. The receptors shown here come from a young man in good health.

This clonotype came up many times. The chain uses TRBV12-3 or TRBV12-4 and TRBJ2-7, with D possibly matching TRBD2 (6 bases). Trimming removed 3 bases from V and 1 base from J, with 7 bases in between. The CDR3 totals 13 residues. As DNA, the CDR3 is TGTGCCAGCAGTTTTGGGGGGTCCTACGAGCAGTACTTC. This gives the protein CASSFGGSYEQYF.

This clonotype was counted only a few times. The gene calls are TRBV7-9 and TRBJ2-1, with 10 positions matching TRBD1. With 10 bases clipped from V and 9 bases from J, the junction kept 12 bases outside the gene matches. Germline CDR1 and CDR2: SEHNR and FQNEAQ (reference sequence). The CDR3 consists of 14 residues. CDR3 sequence (DNA): TGTGCCACCAGGCCGGGACAGGGGTCGGGTGAGCAGTTCTTC. Translated, it gives CATRPGQGSGEQFF.

This clonotype occurred once. The rearrangement links TRBV11-2 to TRBJ1-1; 8 positions agree with TRBD1. The CDR3 spans 15 residues. Trimming removed 0 bases from V and 6 bases from J; junction bases left unmatched: 6. Germline loops: CDR1 SGHAT, CDR2 FQNNGV. The CDR3 loop is CASSLEATGVPEAFF. The CDR3 coding sequence is TGTGCCAGCAGCTTAGAAGCGACAGGGGTCCCTGAAGCTTTCTTT. The full variable domain, with the rest looked up from reference TRBV11-2 and TRBJ1-1, is EAGVAQSPRYKIIEKRQSVAFWCNPISGHATLYWYQQILGQGPKLLIQFQNNGVVDDSQLPKDRFSAERLKGVDSTLKIQPAKLEDSAVYLCASSLEATGVPEAFFGQGTRLTVV.

On this clonotype itself: A read error may produce the germline difference seen at one junction end. The V gene is TRBV5-5, the J gene TRBJ2-6; perhaps TRBD2 as D (7 bases). The germline gives CDR1 SGHKS, CDR2 YYEKEE (reference sequence). The CDR3 consists of 16 residues. This chain's CDR3 is CAGSLEGGSGANVLTF. The CDR3 DNA is TGTGCCGGCAGCTTGGAGGGGGGGTCTGGGGCCAACGTCCTGACTTTC.

This clonotype came up a few times. CDR3 protein: CASSPARLVYEQYF. The CDR3 nucleotides are TGTGCCAGCTCACCTGCCCGACTGGTCTACGAGCAGTACTTC. This rearrangement joins TRBV18 to TRBJ2-7, with D uncertain. CDR1 and CDR2 from the germline V gene are KGHSH and LQKENI. CDR3 length: 14 residues. V lost 3 bases and J 3 bases, leaving 12 bases between the germline ends.

This chain connects TRBV10-3 to TRBJ2-3, with D possibly TRBD2 on 6 matching bases. CDR3 size: 14 residues. The germline V gene encodes CDR1 ENHRY and CDR2 SYGVKD. V was cut by 6 bases and J by 10 bases, with 20 bases left in between. The CDR3: CAIRTPGRPEAQYF. CDR3 bases: TGTGCCATCAGGACCCCCGGGAGACCAGAAGCGCAGTATTTT.

V usage is TRBV29-1 and J usage is TRBJ2-1; D uncertain. In germline, CDR1 is SQVTM, CDR2 ANQGSEA. V lost 4 bases, J lost 8 bases, and 12 bases lay in between. The CDR3 contains 12 residues. CDR3 bases: TGCAGCGTTGCAACCCAGATCGATGAGCAGTTCTTC. It encodes CSVATQIDEQFF.

This chain joins TRBV9 and TRBJ1-2; weak D call: TRBD1 (5 bases). This CDR3 spans 15 amino acids. V lost 4 bases, J lost 3 bases, and 16 bases lay in between. Germline-derived CDR1 and CDR2 are SGDLS and YYNGEE. The DNA of the CDR3 is TGTGCCAGCAGCCTCTCGGCCGGAGGGGACTATGGCTACACCTTC. Its protein product is CASSLSAGGDYGYTF.

This clonotype was counted only a few times. V and J are TRBV12-3 or TRBV12-4 and TRBJ1-2; D gene uncertain. The V end lost 3 bases, the J end lost 1 base, and 12 bases lay between the germline ends. The CDR3 covers 15 residues. The CDR3 spells CASSFLEGGNYGYTF. CDR3 sequence (DNA): TGTGCCAGCAGTTTCTTGGAGGGCGGTAACTATGGCTACACCTTC.

A few counts support this clonotype. The chain joins TRBV9 to TRBJ1-1; D is unresolved. V was shortened by 3 bases and J by 1 base, with 10 bases between the two germline ends. The CDR3 length is 14 residues. Per the germline V gene, CDR1 is SGDLS and CDR2 is YYNGEE. The CDR3 sequence is CASSAGGRNTEAFF. DNA for the CDR3: TGTGCCAGCAGCGCCGGCGGCCGGAACACTGAAGCTTTCTTT.

This clonotype came up a few times. The chain couples TRBV30 to TRBJ2-7; TRBD1 aligns across 12 bases. The CDR3 runs to 13 residues. V trimming: 5 bases; J trimming: 4 bases; junction bases outside the gene matches: 3. The germline V gene has CDR1 GTSNPN and CDR2 SVGIG (reference sequence). The CDR3 DNA sequence: TGTGCCTGGGTGGGACAGGGGGCGTACGAGCAGTACTTC. Its translation is CAWVGQGAYEQYF.

This clonotype was counted ten times or more. CDR3 protein: CASSLPGGGYNEQFF. In DNA form, the CDR3 reads TGTGCCAGCAGTTTACCTGGCGGGGGTTACAATGAGCAGTTCTTC. The gene calls are TRBV12-3 or TRBV12-4 and TRBJ2-1; 7 positions match TRBD2. The CDR3 extends over 15 amino acids. Losses at the gene ends were 2 bases for V and 4 bases for J; bases not matched to a gene: 5.

This clonotype appeared many times. The J gene is TRBJ2-3, the V gene TRBV27; TRBD1 matches 7 bases. Germline V gene sequence: CDR1 MNHEY, CDR2 SMNVEV (reference sequence). Trimming removed 7 bases from V and 3 bases from J; junction bases left unmatched: 7. The CDR3 runs to 14 residues. CDR3 amino acids: CASTRQGITDTQYF. CDR3 DNA sequence: TGTGCCAGCACCCGACAGGGAATTACAGATACGCAGTATTTT.

The genes are TRBV12-3 or TRBV12-4 and TRBJ1-1; 8 nucleotides agree with TRBD1. This CDR3 comprises 15 residues. V gave up 6 bases and J gave up 2 bases; unmatched junction bases: 8. This CDR3 reads CASSRKTGVNTEAFF. Here the CDR3 DNA reads TGTGCCAGCAGCCGGAAGACAGGGGTAAACACTGAAGCTTTCTTT.

Many counts were recorded for this clonotype. V usage is TRBV5-1 and J usage is TRBJ2-3; TRBD2 aligns across 7 bases. This CDR3 spans 15 amino acids. V dropped 0 bases and J dropped 1; count of bases not matched to a gene: 2. CDR1 and CDR2 from the germline V gene are SGHRS and YFSETQ. The CDR3 region has the DNA TGCGCCAGCAGCTTGGCGGCGGGGGGCACAGATACGCAGTATTTT. Its translation: CASSLAAGGTDTQYF.

The sample holds many counts of this clonotype. This chain uses TRBV12-3 or TRBV12-4 with TRBJ1-6; the D gene is possibly TRBD1 (6 bases). This CDR3 has 12 residues. Deletions cut 4 bases from V and 10 bases from J, with 8 bases between. CDR3 sequence: CASSSGASPLHF. The CDR3 DNA sequence: TGTGCCAGCAGTTCGGGGGCCTCACCCCTCCACTTT.

This clonotype was recorded at least ten times. This chain joins TRBV9 and TRBJ2-1; possibly TRBD1 or TRBD2 for D (5 bases each). The V gene's germline CDR1 is SGDLS and CDR2 YYNGEE. The CDR3 length is 14 residues. V was clipped by 0 bases and J by 2 bases, with 6 bases between them. CDR3 bases: TGTGCCAGCAGCGTAGGGGACCCCTACAATGAGCAGTTCTTC. Translated, it gives CASSVGDPYNEQFF.

The sample holds many counts of this clonotype. J is TRBJ2-1 and V is TRBV6-6; 9 bases are shared with TRBD1. The trim removed 4 bases at V and 7 bases at J, leaving 8 bases unmatched. There are 15 residues in the CDR3. Germline assignment: CDR1 MNHNY and CDR2 SVGAGI (reference sequence). CDR3 nucleotide sequence: TGTGCCAGCAGTTTACCCGGGACAGGGCCGAATGAGCAGTTCTTC. Translating it yields CASSLPGTGPNEQFF.

Turning to this clonotype: A much larger clone lies a single base off, so this may be a read error. The rearrangement uses TRBV20-1 and TRBJ2-7; either TRBD1 or TRBD2 may fit D (6 bases each). V lost 5 bases to trimming and J lost 2 bases, with 13 bases between them. This CDR3 region has 13 residues. In germline, CDR1 is DFQATT, CDR2 SNEGSKA (reference sequence). CDR3 nucleotides: TGCAGTGCTCGCGGGGACACACCCTACGAGCAGTACTTC. Translation: CSARGDTPYEQYF.

The chain combines TRBV7-3 with TRBJ2-3; 8 bases agree with TRBD2. V lost 5 bases, J lost 0 bases, and 4 bases stayed unmatched. The germline gives CDR1 SGHTA, CDR2 FQGTGA. The CDR3 contains 15 residues. In DNA form, the CDR3 reads TGTGCCAGCAGCCATAGCGGGGCTAGCACAGATACGCAGTATTTT. Residues: CASSHSGASTDTQYF.

Ten or more counts support this clonotype. The V gene is TRBV10-3, the J gene TRBJ2-1, with 9 nucleotides matching TRBD1. The CDR3 runs to 15 residues. CDR1 is ENHRY, CDR2 SYGVKD, per germline. J lost 2 bases, V lost 4 bases, and 3 bases had no gene match. Here the CDR3 reads CAISGDRVTYNEQFF. DNA for the CDR3: TGTGCCATCAGTGGGGACAGGGTTACCTACAATGAGCAGTTCTTC.

This clonotype was observed a handful of times. The chain couples TRBV5-5 to TRBJ1-5; TRBD1 matches 12 bases. Trimming removed 4 bases from V and 4 bases from J; junction bases left unmatched: 6. This CDR3 has 16 amino acids. Looked up from germline, CDR1 is SGHKS and CDR2 is YYEKEE (reference sequence). CDR3 in DNA: TGTGCCAGCAGCCTCCTGGGACAGGGGGCGAATCAGCCCCAGCATTTT. It encodes CASSLLGQGANQPQHF.

This chain joins TRBV29-1 and TRBJ1-1; D remains unclear. Germline V gene data show CDR1 as SQVTM and CDR2 as ANQGSEA. Trimming left V 0 bases short and J 10 bases short, with 15 bases between. CDR3 length equals 13 residues. DNA of the CDR3: TGCAGCGTTGAAGATGGTGGTAGATGGGTAGCTTTCTTT. It specifies CSVEDGGRWVAFF.

This clonotype has more than one count but fewer than ten. This rearrangement joins TRBV7-6 to TRBJ1-1, with D perhaps matching TRBD1 (6 bases). Germline V gene lookup returns CDR1 SGHVS and CDR2 FNYEAQ. This CDR3 comprises 16 residues. With 5 bases removed from V and 4 bases from J, the gap between germline ends came to 20 bases. The CDR3 is CASSVASSRGGTEAFF. The CDR3 DNA follows: TGTGCCAGCAGCGTCGCATCATCCAGGGGAGGCACTGAAGCTTTCTTT.

The chain is built from TRBV5-5 and TRBJ1-4; 8 nucleotides agree with TRBD1. The J segment lost 4 bases and the V segment lost 4 bases, leaving 6 bases of the junction unmatched. This CDR3 spans 15 amino acids. Germline CDR1 and CDR2: SGHKS and YYEKEE (reference sequence). The CDR3: CASSGRDRSNEKLFF. The CDR3 DNA follows: TGTGCCAGCAGCGGCCGGGACAGGAGTAATGAAAAACTGTTTTTT.

V usage is TRBV25-1 and J usage is TRBJ1-2, with D maybe TRBD1 (5 bases). This CDR3 spans 15 amino acids. The V gene lost 1 base and the J gene lost 6 bases, with 15 bases spanning the gap. CDR1 MGHDK and CDR2 SYGVNS come from the germline V gene. CDR3 protein: CASSESTATWDGYTF. As DNA, the CDR3 is TGTGCCAGCAGTGAATCGACAGCCACCTGGGATGGCTACACCTTC.

This clonotype was seen only once. A junction end diverges from the germline sequence, so it may reflect a read error. V usage is TRBV25-1 and J usage is TRBJ1-3; D gene uncertain. CDR3 length equals 12 residues. CDR1 MGHDK and CDR2 SYGVNS come from the germline V gene. Written as DNA, the CDR3 is TGTGCAGCGGGGAGCTCTGGAAACACCCTATATTTT. Translation gives CAAGSSGNTLYF. The complete variable domain, with remaining parts taken from reference TRBV25-1 and TRBJ1-3, reads EADIYQTPRYLVIGTGKKITLECSQTMGHDKMYWYQQDPGMELHLIHYSYGVNSTEKGDLSSESTVSRIRTEHFPLTLESARPSHTSQYLCAAGSSGNTLYFGEGSWLTVV.

As DNA, the CDR3 is TGTGCCAGCTCACCCGAATCGTGGTACACCTACGAGCAGTACTTC. This sequence encodes CASSPESWYTYEQYF. The J gene is TRBJ2-7, the V gene TRBV18; D remains ambiguous. Germline CDR1 is KGHSH and CDR2 is LQKENI. The V end was cut by 3 bases, the J end by 2 bases, with 14 bases between. This CDR3 is built from 15 residues.